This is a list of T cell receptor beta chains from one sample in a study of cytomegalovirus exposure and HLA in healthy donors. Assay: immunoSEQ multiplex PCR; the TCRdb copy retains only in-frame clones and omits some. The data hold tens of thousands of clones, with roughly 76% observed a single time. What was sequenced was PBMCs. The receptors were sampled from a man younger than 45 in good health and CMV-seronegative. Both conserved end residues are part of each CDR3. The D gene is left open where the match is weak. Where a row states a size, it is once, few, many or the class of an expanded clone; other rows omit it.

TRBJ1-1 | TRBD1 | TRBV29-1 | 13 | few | CSVETGVDTEAFF | TGCAGCGTCGAGACAGGGGTTGACACTGAAGCTTTCTTT
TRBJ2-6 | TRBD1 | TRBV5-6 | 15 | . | CASSRQGAGANVLTF | TGTGCCAGCAGCAGACAGGGTGCTGGGGCCAACGTCCTGACTTTC
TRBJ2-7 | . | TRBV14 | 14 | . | CASSIPGKTSEQYF | TGTGCCAGCAGCATTCCAGGAAAAACGAGCGAGCAGTACTTC
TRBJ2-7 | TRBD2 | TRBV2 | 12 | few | CASREVSYEQYF | TGTGCCAGCCGGGAGGTCTCCTACGAGCAGTACTTC
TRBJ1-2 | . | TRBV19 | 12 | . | CAIKGFDYGYTF | TGTGCCATCAAGGGGTTTGACTATGGCTACACCTTC
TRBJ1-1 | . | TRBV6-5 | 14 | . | CASSRPGINTEAFF | TGTGCCAGCAGTCGCCCCGGGATCAACACTGAAGCTTTCTTT
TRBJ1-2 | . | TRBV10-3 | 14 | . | CAIRQSQGNYGYTF | TGTGCCATCAGGCAATCACAGGGAAACTATGGCTACACCTTC
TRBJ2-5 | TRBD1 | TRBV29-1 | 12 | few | CSGVGTAETQYF | TGCAGCGGGGTTGGGACAGCAGAGACCCAGTACTTC
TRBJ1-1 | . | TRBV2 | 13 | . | CASSLGPNTEAFF | TGTGCCAGCAGTCTGGGGCCCAACACTGAAGCTTTCTTT
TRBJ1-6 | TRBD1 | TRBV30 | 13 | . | CAAIRGQNSPLHF | TGTGCCGCCATCAGGGGGCAGAATTCACCCCTCCACTTT
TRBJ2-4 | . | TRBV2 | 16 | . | CASSFVAAIAKNIQYF | TGTGCCAGCAGTTTCGTGGCGGCTATAGCCAAAAACATTCAGTACTTC
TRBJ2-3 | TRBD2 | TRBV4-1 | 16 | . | CASSLRLAGSTDTQYF | TGCGCCAGCAGCTTACGACTAGCGGGATCCACAGATACGCAGTATTTT
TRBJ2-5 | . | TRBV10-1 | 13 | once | CASSMTVQETQYF | TGCGCCAGCAGTATGACAGTTCAAGAGACCCAGTACTTC
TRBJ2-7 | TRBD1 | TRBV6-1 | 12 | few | CASSRTGGEQYF | TGTGCCAGCAGCCGGACAGGGGGCGAGCAGTACTTC
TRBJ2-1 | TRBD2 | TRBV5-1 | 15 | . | CASSLAASGTDEQFF | TGCGCCAGCAGCTTGGCGGCTAGCGGGACAGACGAGCAGTTCTTC
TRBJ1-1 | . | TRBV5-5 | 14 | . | CASSLAAANTEAFF | TGTGCCAGCAGCTTGGCCGCGGCTAACACTGAAGCTTTCTTT
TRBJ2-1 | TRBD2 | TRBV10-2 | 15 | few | CASKPLAGGYNEQFF | TGCGCCAGCAAACCGTTGGCGGGAGGGTACAATGAGCAGTTCTTC
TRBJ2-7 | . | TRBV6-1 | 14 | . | CASSERSPHYEQYF | TGTGCCAGCAGTGAACGGAGCCCGCACTACGAGCAGTACTTC
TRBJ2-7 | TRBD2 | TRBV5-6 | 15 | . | CASSLDPGGTYEQYF | TGTGCCAGCAGCTTGGACCCGGGAGGGACTTACGAGCAGTACTTC